The T cell receptor (beta chain) under discussion was sequenced for a study of shared clonotypes between healthy human individuals. Study-level findings and limits: Against clonotypes common to all four donors, non-shared ones had lower generation probabilities.

Germline CDR1 MDHEN, CDR2 SYDVKM. Trimming at V came to 1 base and at J to 6 bases, leaving 2 bases not matched to a gene. This CDR3 contains 14 residues. Measured with immunoSEQ multiplex PCR; TCRdb has only the in-frame clones, and not every one. The data show a few million clones, roughly 95% seen once. Comments on this clone: Its antigen is unknown.

Naive CD8 isolation took CD45RO-negative cells positively selected for CCR7 and excluded terminally differentiated effector memory CD45RA+ cells. The study drew its donors from healthy HIV-negative adults without recent acute infections or vaccinations. This chain connects TRBV28 to TRBJ1-2; 10 nucleotides align to TRBD1. The clonotype originates from a man between 18 and 35 years old in good health. Some clones in this sample may be carry-over from other donors' samples. Specimen: naive CD8+ T cells from PBMCs. The CDR3 nucleotides read TGTGCCAGCAGTTTATCCGGGACAGGGGATGGCTACACCTTC. Protein sequence: CASSLSGTGDGYTF.